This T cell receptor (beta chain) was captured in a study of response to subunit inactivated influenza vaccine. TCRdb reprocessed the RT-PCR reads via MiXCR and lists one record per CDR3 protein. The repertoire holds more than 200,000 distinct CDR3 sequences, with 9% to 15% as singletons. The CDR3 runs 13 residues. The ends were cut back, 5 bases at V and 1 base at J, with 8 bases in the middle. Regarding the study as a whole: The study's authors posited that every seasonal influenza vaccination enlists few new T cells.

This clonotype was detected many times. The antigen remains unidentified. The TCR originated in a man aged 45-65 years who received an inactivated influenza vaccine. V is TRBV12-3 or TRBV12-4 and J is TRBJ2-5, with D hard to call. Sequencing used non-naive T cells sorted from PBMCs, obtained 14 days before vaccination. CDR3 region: CASSTFLQETQYF. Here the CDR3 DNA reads TGTGCCAGCAGTACTTTTCTCCAAGAGACCCAGTACTTC.